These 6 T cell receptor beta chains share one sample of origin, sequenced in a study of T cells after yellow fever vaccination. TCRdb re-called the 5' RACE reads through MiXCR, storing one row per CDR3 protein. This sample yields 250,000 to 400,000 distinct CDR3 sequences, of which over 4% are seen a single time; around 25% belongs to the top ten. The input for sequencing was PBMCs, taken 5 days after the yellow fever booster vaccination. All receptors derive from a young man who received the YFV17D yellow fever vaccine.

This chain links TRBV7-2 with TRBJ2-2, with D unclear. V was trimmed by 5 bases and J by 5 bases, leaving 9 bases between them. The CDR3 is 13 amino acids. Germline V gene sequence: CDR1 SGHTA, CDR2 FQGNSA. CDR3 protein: CASSPRMTGELFF. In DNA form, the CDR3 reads TGTGCCAGCAGCCCAAGAATGACCGGGGAGCTGTTTTTT.

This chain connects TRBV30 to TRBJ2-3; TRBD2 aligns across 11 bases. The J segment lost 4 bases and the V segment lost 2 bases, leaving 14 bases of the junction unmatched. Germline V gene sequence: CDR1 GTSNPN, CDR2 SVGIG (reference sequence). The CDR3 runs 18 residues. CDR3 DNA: TGTGCCTGGAGTCCCTCCGGGACTAGCGGCACAGAGGCAGATACGCAGTATTTT. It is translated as CAWSPSGTSGTEADTQYF.

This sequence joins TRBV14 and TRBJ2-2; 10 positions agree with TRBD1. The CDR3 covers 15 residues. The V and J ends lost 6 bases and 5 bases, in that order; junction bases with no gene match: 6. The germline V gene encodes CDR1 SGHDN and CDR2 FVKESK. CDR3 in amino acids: CASRPGTGVTGELFF. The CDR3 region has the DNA TGTGCCAGCAGACCCGGGACAGGGGTGACCGGGGAGCTGTTTTTT.

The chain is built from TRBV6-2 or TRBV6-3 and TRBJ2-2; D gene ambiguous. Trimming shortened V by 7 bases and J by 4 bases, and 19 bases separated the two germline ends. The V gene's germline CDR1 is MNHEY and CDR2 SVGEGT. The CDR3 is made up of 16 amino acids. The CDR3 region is CASILRTVGATGELFF. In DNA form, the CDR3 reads TGTGCCAGCATCCTACGAACAGTCGGTGCCACCGGGGAGCTGTTTTTT.

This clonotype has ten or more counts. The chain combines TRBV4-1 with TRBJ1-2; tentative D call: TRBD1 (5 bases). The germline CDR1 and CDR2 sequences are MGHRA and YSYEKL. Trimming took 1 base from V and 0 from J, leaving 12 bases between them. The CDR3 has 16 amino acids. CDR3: CASSQVGVTANYGYTF. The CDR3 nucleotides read TGCGCCAGCAGCCAAGTGGGAGTGACAGCTAACTATGGCTACACCTTC.

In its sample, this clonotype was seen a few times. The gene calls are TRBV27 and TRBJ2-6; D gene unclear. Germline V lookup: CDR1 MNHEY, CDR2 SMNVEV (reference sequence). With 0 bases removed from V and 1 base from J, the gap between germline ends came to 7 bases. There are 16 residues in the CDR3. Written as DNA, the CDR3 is TGTGCCAGCAGTTTATCCGCCGCGTCTGGGGCCAACGTCCTGACTTTC. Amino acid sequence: CASSLSAASGANVLTF.